The 27 T cell receptor beta chains reported below all come from one sample, sequenced in a study of lymphopenia after photon versus proton radiotherapy. Data came from immunoSEQ multiplex PCR; TCRdb stores just in-frame clones and leaves some out. The repertoire includes around 27,000 clones, about 88% of them detected once, and around 0.82% sits in the top ten. The sample consisted of peripheral blood, taken from a patient treated with photon-based radiotherapy. The receptors originated from a woman aged 45-60 years with cholangiocarcinoma.

The V gene is TRBV10-2, the J gene TRBJ1-1; the match to TRBD1 covers 7 bases. The CDR3 sequence is 15 residues long. J was trimmed by 0 bases and V by 4 bases; bases with no gene match: 5. Germline loops: CDR1 WSHSY, CDR2 SAAADI. CDR3 nucleotide sequence: TGCGCCAGCAGTGGTAGGACAGGCTTGAACACTGAAGCTTTCTTT. This sequence encodes CASSGRTGLNTEAFF.

V usage is TRBV5-4 and J usage is TRBJ2-3, with TRBD1 matching over 7 bases. The CDR3 is 16 amino acids. V gave up 4 bases and J gave up 1 base; unmatched junction bases: 9. Germline V gene lookup returns CDR1 SGHNT and CDR2 YYREEE (reference sequence). The CDR3 DNA sequence: TGTGCCAGCAGCCCACGCCGGGACAGAGGCACAGATACGCAGTATTTT. It is translated as CASSPRRDRGTDTQYF.

This rearrangement joins TRBV5-1 to TRBJ2-7; TRBD2 agrees at 10 bases. Germline trimming cut 4 bases from V and 4 bases from J; bases unmatched to any gene: 11. Germline V gene sequence: CDR1 SGHRS, CDR2 YFSETQ. The CDR3 runs to 16 residues. The CDR3 nucleotides read TGCGCCAGCAGCGCGAATCCAAGCGGGGGGGCGTACGAGCAGTACTTC. Protein: CASSANPSGGAYEQYF.

This clone was detected once. V usage is TRBV30 and J usage is TRBJ1-4; D gene ambiguous. Germline V gene data show CDR1 as GTSNPN and CDR2 as SVGIG (reference sequence). CDR3 size: 13 residues. V gave up 0 bases and J gave up 8 bases, with 10 bases separating them. Here the CDR3 reads CAWSVQVGEKLFF. CDR3 DNA: TGTGCCTGGAGTGTACAAGTGGGGGAAAAACTGTTTTTT.

The chain employs TRBV5-5 and TRBJ2-7; D unresolved. The CDR3 is 11 amino acids. Trimming left V 2 bases short and J 2 bases short, with 2 bases between. The germline gives CDR1 SGHKS, CDR2 YYEKEE (reference sequence). The CDR3 here is CASSLTYEQYF. CDR3 nucleotide sequence: TGTGCCAGCAGCTTAACCTACGAGCAGTACTTC.

The J gene is TRBJ2-1, the V gene TRBV7-9, with 11 bases lining up with TRBD1. V lost 6 bases and J lost 8; bases outside the gene matches: 9. Germline V lookup: CDR1 SEHNR, CDR2 FQNEAQ (reference sequence). This CDR3 comprises 15 residues. Here the CDR3 DNA reads TGTGCCAGCAGAACCGGGACAGGGGGAGAATATGAGCAGTTCTTC. Protein product: CASRTGTGGEYEQFF.

The chain has TRBV5-1 and TRBJ2-7, with unresolved D. In germline, CDR1 is SGHRS, CDR2 YFSETQ. V was pared by 8 bases and J by 0 bases, with 21 bases between. The CDR3 has 16 residues. The CDR3 spells CASREASAPLSYEQYF. The CDR3 nucleotides are TGCGCCAGTAGAGAGGCCTCGGCACCCCTCTCCTACGAGCAGTACTTC. Complete variable domain (other parts from reference TRBV5-1 and TRBJ2-7): KAGVTQTPRYLIKTRGQQVTLSCSPISGHRSVSWYQQTPGQGLQFLFEYFSETQRNKGNFPGRFSGRQFSNSRSEMNVSTLELGDSALYLCASREASAPLSYEQYFGPGTRLTVT.

The gene calls are TRBV27 and TRBJ2-1; D remains unclear. Germline CDR1 is MNHEY and CDR2 is SMNVEV (reference sequence). This CDR3 spans 14 amino acids. V lost 4 bases to trimming and J lost 6 bases, with 13 bases between them. The CDR3 here is CASSSPTRSNEQFF. CDR3 nucleotides: TGTGCCAGCAGTTCCCCAACCAGGTCCAATGAGCAGTTCTTC.

V usage is TRBV5-1 and J usage is TRBJ2-3; 10 bases agree with TRBD2. V shed 4 bases and J 4 bases; nucleotides not matched to a gene: 6. The V gene's germline CDR1 is SGHRS and CDR2 YFSETQ. The CDR3 runs to 15 residues. CDR3 in DNA: TGCGCCAGCAGCACAGCGGGGGGGAGAGCAGATACGCAGTATTTT. Translating gives CASSTAGGRADTQYF.

The chain links TRBV10-3 to TRBJ1-5; 9 nucleotides line up with TRBD1. The germline gives CDR1 ENHRY, CDR2 SYGVKD. The CDR3 has 14 amino acids. J lost 2 bases, V lost 4 bases, and 0 bases had no gene match. The chain's CDR3 is CAISGDRGNQPQHF. CDR3 coding DNA: TGTGCCATCAGTGGGGACAGGGGCAATCAGCCCCAGCATTTT.

This chain connects TRBV6-5 to TRBJ2-2; the D is unclear. The V end lost 6 bases, the J end lost 5 bases, and 13 bases lay between the germline ends. The CDR3 covers 14 residues. The germline CDR1 and CDR2 sequences are MNHEY and SVGAGI. DNA for the CDR3: TGTGCCAGCAGCCCCCGGACCGTAACCGGGGAGCTGTTTTTT. This codes for CASSPRTVTGELFF.

The chain couples TRBV6-1 to TRBJ2-3; no reliable D call. V lost 3 bases, J lost 2 bases, and 15 bases lay in between. Germline-derived CDR1 and CDR2 are MNHNS and SASEGT. The CDR3 spans 16 residues. CDR3 loop: CASSELRGRVTDTQYF. The CDR3 region has the DNA TGTGCCAGCAGTGAGTTAAGAGGTCGAGTCACAGATACGCAGTATTTT.

This clone was counted a single time. The chain recombines TRBV7-8 with TRBJ2-1; 10 nucleotides align to TRBD1. CDR1 is SGHVS and CDR2 is FQNEAQ in the germline V gene. CDR3 length: 14 residues. Trimming at V came to 5 bases and at J to 9 bases, leaving 7 bases not matched to a gene. This CDR3 is CASSRGQGLGEQFF. CDR3 coding DNA: TGTGCCAGCAGCAGGGGACAGGGGTTAGGTGAGCAGTTCTTC.

The CDR3 sequence is CASSPDWGTEAFF. Written as DNA, the CDR3 is TGTGCCAGCAGTCCCGATTGGGGTACTGAAGCTTTCTTT. The rearrangement uses TRBV11-2 and TRBJ1-1; D is undetermined. The germline V and J ends were trimmed by 6 bases and 5 bases, with 13 bases remaining between them. From germline, CDR1 is SGHAT and CDR2 FQNNGV. The CDR3 is 13 residues long.

The rearrangement uses TRBV5-6 and TRBJ2-7, with 7 bases matching TRBD1. Germline loops: CDR1 SGHDT, CDR2 YYEEEE. This CDR3 is 17 amino acids long. After removal of 1 base from V and 3 bases from J, the junction contained 13 bases not matched to a gene. CDR3 loop: CASSLKGAWTSYYEQYF. DNA of the CDR3: TGTGCCAGCAGCTTGAAGGGGGCGTGGACCTCCTACTACGAGCAGTACTTC. Drawing the rest from reference TRBV5-6 and TRBJ2-7, the complete variable domain is DAGVTQSPTHLIKTRGQQVTLRCSPKSGHDTVSWYQQALGQGPQFIFQYYEEEERQRGNFPDRFSGHQFPNYSSELNVNALLLGDSALYLCASSLKGAWTSYYEQYFGPGTRLTVT.

Note on this clone: Within the sample, other DNA sequences also encode this same CDR3. V gene TRBV6-1 combines with J gene TRBJ2-7; D remains unclear. The V end lost 7 bases, the J end lost 3 bases, and 16 bases lay between the germline ends. The CDR3 runs 14 residues. Germline V gives CDR1 MNHNS, CDR2 SASEGT. CDR3 sequence: CASTPPTFGYEQYF. The CDR3 bases are TGTGCCAGCACCCCCCCGACATTCGGCTACGAGCAGTACTTC.

The V gene is TRBV7-2, the J gene TRBJ2-7, with D hard to call. In germline, CDR1 is SGHTA, CDR2 FQGNSA. V lost 5 bases and J lost 0, with 11 bases in between. The CDR3 is 14 amino acids. The CDR3 reads CASSTEWGSYEQYF. DNA for the CDR3: TGTGCCAGCAGCACCGAATGGGGCTCCTACGAGCAGTACTTC. The complete variable domain, with remaining parts taken from reference TRBV7-2 and TRBJ2-7, reads GAGVSQSPSNKVTEKGKDVELRCDPISGHTALYWYRQSLGQGLEFLIYFQGNSAPDKSGLPSDRFSAERTGGSVSTLTIQRTQQEDSAVYLCASSTEWGSYEQYFGPGTRLTVT.

Concerning this clone itself: Other DNA sequences in this specimen translate into the identical CDR3. CDR3 region: CASSDTWANVLTF. The CDR3 DNA sequence: TGTGCCAGCAGCGATACGTGGGCCAACGTCCTGACTTTC. The rearrangement links TRBV25-1 to TRBJ2-6; D remains ambiguous. Trimming pared 6 bases from V and 5 bases from J, leaving 8 bases between. The CDR3 has 13 residues. CDR1 and CDR2 (germline): MGHDK, SYGVNS.

V is TRBV7-9 and J is TRBJ1-6, with D possibly being TRBD1 (6 bases). Germline assignment: CDR1 SEHNR and CDR2 FQNEAQ (reference sequence). Trimming shortened V by 1 base and J by 5 bases, and 6 bases separated the two germline ends. The CDR3 sequence is 14 residues long. The CDR3 here is CASSLGGHNSPLHF. Here the CDR3 DNA reads TGTGCCAGCAGCTTAGGGGGGCATAATTCACCCCTCCACTTT.

The gene calls are TRBV5-1 and TRBJ2-6; 7 nucleotides match TRBD2. The J segment lost 0 bases and the V segment lost 1 base, leaving 7 bases of the junction unmatched. Germline V lookup: CDR1 SGHRS, CDR2 YFSETQ. CDR3 length: 18 amino acids. CDR3 protein: CASSLRRASGSGANVLTF. The CDR3 DNA is TGCGCCAGCAGCTTGAGGCGGGCTAGCGGCTCTGGGGCCAACGTCCTGACTTTC.

The chain couples TRBV7-4 to TRBJ1-4, with 7 bases aligning to TRBD1. V trimming: 5 bases; J trimming: 8 bases; junction bases outside the gene matches: 5. CDR1 and CDR2 (germline): SGHVT, SQSDAQ. The CDR3 runs to 13 residues. The CDR3 nucleotides read TGTGCCAGCAGCGCGACAGGGTACGAAAAACTGTTTTTT. Translating it yields CASSATGYEKLFF.

The genes are TRBV7-9 and TRBJ1-4, with D uncertain. Trimming shortened V by 1 base and J by 7 bases, and 13 bases separated the two germline ends. The CDR3 contains 15 residues. CDR1 SEHNR and CDR2 FQNEAQ come from the germline V gene (reference sequence). The CDR3 coding sequence is TGTGCCAGCAGCTTAGTCCTCGGTGAGGGTGAAAAACTGTTTTTT. Amino acid sequence: CASSLVLGEGEKLFF. Supplemented by reference TRBV7-9 and TRBJ1-4, the full variable domain reads DTGVSQNPRHKITKRGQNVTFRCDPISEHNRLYWYRQTLGQGPEFLTYFQNEAQLEKSRLLSDRFSAERPKGSFSTLEIQRTEQGDSAMYLCASSLVLGEGEKLFFGSGTQLSVL.

J is TRBJ2-1 and V is TRBV18, with 9 positions matching TRBD1. The CDR3 extends over 15 amino acids. The germline V gene encodes CDR1 KGHSH and CDR2 LQKENI. V dropped 2 bases and J dropped 8; count of bases not matched to a gene: 7. CDR3 in DNA: TGTGCCAGCTCACCATTCGGACAGGGGATGGATGAGCAGTTCTTC. Translating it yields CASSPFGQGMDEQFF. Full variable domain (outside the CDR3, taken from reference TRBV18 and TRBJ2-1): NAGVMQNPRHLVRRRGQEARLRCSPMKGHSHVYWYRQLPEEGLKFMVYLQKENIIDESGMPKERFSAEFPKEGPSILRIQQVVRGDSAAYFCASSPFGQGMDEQFFGPGTRLTVL.

About this clone: Other nucleotide sequences in the sample specify the same CDR3. The chain is built from TRBV6-5 and TRBJ1-1; no firm D call. CDR1 MNHEY and CDR2 SVGAGI come from the germline V gene. The CDR3 has 12 residues. V shed 3 bases and J shed 8 bases, with 10 bases lying between them. The CDR3: CASSYPGREAFF. The CDR3 DNA follows: TGTGCCAGCAGTTATCCTGGACGCGAAGCTTTCTTT.

This chain links TRBV5-1 with TRBJ1-4, with D perhaps matching TRBD1 (5 bases). CDR3 size: 13 residues. V dropped 5 bases and J dropped 8 bases, with 13 bases sitting between them. The germline V gene encodes CDR1 SGHRS and CDR2 YFSETQ. The CDR3 nucleotides are TGCGCCAGCAGGAAAGGACAAGGGGAAAAACTGTTTTTT. Translation gives CASRKGQGEKLFF.

The chain joins TRBV6-1 to TRBJ2-5; D perhaps matches TRBD2 (6 bases). This CDR3 comprises 13 residues. The V and J ends lost 5 bases and 4 bases respectively, with 11 bases between them. Per germline, CDR1 MNHNS and CDR2 SASEGT. Written as DNA, the CDR3 is TGTGCCAGCAGTAACCAGGGAGGAGAGACCCAGTACTTC. Translation: CASSNQGGETQYF.

The chain joins TRBV25-1 to TRBJ1-4; TRBD1 aligns across 7 bases. Trimming took 3 bases from V and 6 from J; bases not matched to a gene: 4. CDR1 and CDR2 from the germline V gene are MGHDK and SYGVNS. This CDR3 is built from 14 residues. Written as DNA, the CDR3 is TGTGCCAGCAGTGACGACAGGGATGATGAAAAACTGTTTTTT. Translating gives CASSDDRDDEKLFF. Based on the CDR3 plus reference TRBV25-1 and TRBJ1-4, the full variable domain is EADIYQTPRYLVIGTGKKITLECSQTMGHDKMYWYQQDPGMELHLIHYSYGVNSTEKGDLSSESTVSRIRTEHFPLTLESARPSHTSQYLCASSDDRDDEKLFFGSGTQLSVL.